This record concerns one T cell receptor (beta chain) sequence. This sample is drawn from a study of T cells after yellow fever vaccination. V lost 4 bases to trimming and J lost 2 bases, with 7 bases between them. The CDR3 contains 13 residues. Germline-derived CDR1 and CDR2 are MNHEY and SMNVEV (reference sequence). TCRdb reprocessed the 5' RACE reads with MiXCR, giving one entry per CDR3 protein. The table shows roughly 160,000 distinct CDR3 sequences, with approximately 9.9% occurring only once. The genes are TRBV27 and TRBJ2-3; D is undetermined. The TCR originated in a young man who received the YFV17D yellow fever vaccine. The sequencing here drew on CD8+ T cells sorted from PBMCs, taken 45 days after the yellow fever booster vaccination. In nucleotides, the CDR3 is TGTGCCAGCAGTTCGCCTCTCACAGATACGCAGTATTTT. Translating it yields CASSSPLTDTQYF.